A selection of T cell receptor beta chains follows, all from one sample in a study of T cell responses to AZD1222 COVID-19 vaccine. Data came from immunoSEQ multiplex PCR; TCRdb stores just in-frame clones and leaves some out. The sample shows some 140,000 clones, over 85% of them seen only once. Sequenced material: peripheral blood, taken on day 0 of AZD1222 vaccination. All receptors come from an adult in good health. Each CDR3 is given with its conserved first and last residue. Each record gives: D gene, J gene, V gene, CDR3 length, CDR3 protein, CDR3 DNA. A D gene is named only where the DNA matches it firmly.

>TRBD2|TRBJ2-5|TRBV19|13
CASSIMGGETQYF
TGTGCCAGTAGTATTATGGGGGGGGAGACCCAGTACTTC
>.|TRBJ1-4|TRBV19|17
CASSVSLYGTPREKLFF
TGTGCCAGTAGTGTCTCGCTTTACGGGACACCCCGTGAAAAACTGTTTTTT
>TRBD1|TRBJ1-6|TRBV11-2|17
CASSSDRGQGSNSPLHF
TGTGCCAGTTCGTCAGATCGAGGACAGGGGAGTAATTCACCCCTCCACTTT
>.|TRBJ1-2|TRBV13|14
CASSFISGPNGYTF
TGTGCCAGCAGCTTCATATCAGGGCCGAATGGCTACACCTTC
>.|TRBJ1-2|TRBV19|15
CASSIGPDANYGYTF
TGTGCCAGTAGTATAGGCCCCGACGCTAACTATGGCTACACCTTC
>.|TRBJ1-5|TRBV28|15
CASSLPLSGNQPQHF
TGTGCCAGCAGTTTACCCCTAAGCGGCAATCAGCCCCAGCATTTT
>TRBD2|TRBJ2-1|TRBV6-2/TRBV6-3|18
CASSQPPASGVFYDEQFF
TGTGCCAGCAGTCAACCCCCGGCTAGCGGGGTATTTTACGATGAGCAGTTCTTC
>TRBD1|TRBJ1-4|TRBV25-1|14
CASRPQGGGEKLFF
TGTGCCAGCAGGCCACAGGGGGGCGGTGAAAAACTGTTTTTT
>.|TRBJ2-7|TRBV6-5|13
CASSYSGLREQYF
TGTGCCAGCAGTTACTCGGGACTCCGCGAGCAGTACTTC
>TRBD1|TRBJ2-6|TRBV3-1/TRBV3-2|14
CASGDRAGANVLTF
TGTGCCAGTGGGGACAGGGCTGGGGCCAACGTCCTGACTTTC
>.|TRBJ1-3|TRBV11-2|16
CASSLAPGSVGNTIYF
TGTGCCAGCAGCTTAGCCCCAGGGTCAGTAGGAAACACCATATATTTT
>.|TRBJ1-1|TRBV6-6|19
CASSRFGIGGTGMNTEAFF
TGTGCCAGCAGTCGATTTGGGATCGGGGGAACGGGCATGAACACTGAAGCTTTCTTT
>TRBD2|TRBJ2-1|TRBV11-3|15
CASSLDGRENNEQFF
TGTGCCAGCAGCTTAGATGGGCGGGAGAACAATGAGCAGTTCTTC
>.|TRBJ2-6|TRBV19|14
CASRKESGANVLTF
TGTGCCAGTAGGAAAGAATCTGGGGCCAACGTCCTGACTTTC
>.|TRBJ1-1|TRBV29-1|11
CSVKGGGKAFF
TGCAGCGTTAAGGGTGGGGGTAAAGCTTTCTTT
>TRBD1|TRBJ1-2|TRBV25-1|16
CASSEARGQGNYGYTF
TGTGCCAGCAGTGAAGCGAGGGGACAGGGAAACTATGGCTACACCTTC
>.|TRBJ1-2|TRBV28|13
CASRQSDNYGYTF
TGTGCCAGCAGACAGTCAGACAACTATGGCTACACCTTC
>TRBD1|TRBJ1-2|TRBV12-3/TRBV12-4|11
CAARTGHGYTF
TGTGCAGCCCGGACAGGTCATGGCTACACCTTC
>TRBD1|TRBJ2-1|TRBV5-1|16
CASSLDPGGSYNEQFF
TGCGCCAGCAGCTTGGATCCAGGGGGCTCCTACAATGAGCAGTTCTTC
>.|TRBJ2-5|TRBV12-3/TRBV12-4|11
CASSIQETQYF
TGTGCCAGCAGTATTCAAGAGACCCAGTACTTC
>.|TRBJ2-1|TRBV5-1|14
CASSLAGLDNEQFF
TGCGCCAGCAGCTTGGCAGGGCTAGACAATGAGCAGTTCTTC
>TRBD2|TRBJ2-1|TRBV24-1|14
CATSGLAGSNEQFF
TGTGCCACCAGTGGACTAGCGGGATCCAATGAGCAGTTCTTC
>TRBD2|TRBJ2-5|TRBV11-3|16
CASSLGPVAGVETQYF
TGTGCCAGCAGCCTAGGTCCTGTAGCGGGAGTAGAGACCCAGTACTTC
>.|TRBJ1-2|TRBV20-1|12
CSASEGSYGYTF
TGCAGTGCTAGTGAGGGGAGTTATGGCTACACCTTC
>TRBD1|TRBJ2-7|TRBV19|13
CASRDRGGYEQYF
TGTGCCAGTAGAGACAGGGGAGGCTACGAGCAGTACTTC
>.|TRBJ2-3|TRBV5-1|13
CASSQGGSDTQYF
TGCGCCAGCAGTCAGGGGGGATCAGATACGCAGTATTTT
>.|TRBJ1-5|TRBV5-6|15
CASSTTLIMNQPQHF
TGTGCCAGCAGCACTACGTTAATCATGAATCAGCCCCAGCATTTT